The next 2 T cell receptor beta chains were all read from a single sample in a study of regulatory T cells in long-lasting Graves disease. The time point here: newly diagnosed GD, antithyroid drugs for less than 3 months. The TCR library was made from RNA extracted from PBMCs. Both iRepertoire HTBI primers and Arm-PCR of CDR3 regions were used to build the TCR beta libraries. TCRdb passed the multiplex PCR reads through MiXCR, listing each CDR3 protein once. This table holds around 250,000 distinct CDR3 sequences, 20% found once. The sample consisted of peripheral blood mononuclear cells (PBMCs), taken at new diagnosis, from a patient treated with antithyroid drugs. The receptors here all came from a female donor with Graves disease.

This clonotype was counted many times. The CDR3 DNA reads TGTGCCAGTAGTATCCGGACAGGGTTCACTGAAGCTTTCTTT. Translated: CASSIRTGFTEAFF. This chain joins TRBV19 and TRBJ1-1, with 8 bases lining up with TRBD1. Germline V CDR1 and CDR2: LNHDA, SQIVND (reference sequence). This CDR3 has 14 amino acids. V gave up 3 bases and J gave up 4 bases; unmatched junction bases: 4.

This clonotype was seen many times. V gene TRBV3-1 combines with J gene TRBJ1-1; 7 bases are shared with TRBD1. This CDR3 is built from 13 residues. Germline trimming cut 7 bases from V and 2 bases from J; bases unmatched to any gene: 4. CDR1 LGHDT and CDR2 YNNKEL come from the germline V gene (reference sequence). CDR3 in DNA: TGTGCCAGCACCCGACAGGGAAACACTGAAGCTTTCTTT. Protein: CASTRQGNTEAFF.